These 28 T cell receptor beta chains came from one sample sequenced in a study of technical replicates of blood from several donors. Assay used: immunoSEQ multiplex PCR; TCRdb lists only in-frame clones, some missing. The table lists some 82,000 clones, 94% of them singletons. The source material was T cells isolated from PBMCs. These receptors all come from a human donor in good health.

Written as DNA, the CDR3 is TGTGCCAGCAACCGGGGGGGTGATGGCTACACCTTC. Translating it yields CASNRGGDGYTF. The chain joins TRBV6-6 to TRBJ1-2; TRBD1 is a possible D gene (5 bases). V was pared by 7 bases and J by 6 bases, with 12 bases between. The CDR3 sequence is 12 residues long. The V gene's germline CDR1 is MNHNY and CDR2 SVGAGI (reference sequence).

The chain is built from TRBV6-5 and TRBJ1-3; D is uncertain. In germline, CDR1 is MNHEY, CDR2 SVGAGI. The CDR3 contains 16 residues. With 0 bases removed from V and 0 bases from J, the gap between germline ends came to 9 bases. The CDR3 sequence: CASSYSRRGSGNTIYF. The CDR3 nucleotides are TGTGCCAGCAGTTACTCTAGACGGGGCTCTGGAAACACCATATATTTT.

The rearrangement joins TRBV7-8 to TRBJ2-7, with D perhaps TRBD1 (5 bases). Germline V gives CDR1 SGHVS, CDR2 FQNEAQ. V was cut by 7 bases and J by 3 bases, with 16 bases left in between. The CDR3 is 14 amino acids. CDR3 DNA: TGTGCCAGCACCCAAGGGGTAGGACACTACGAGCAGTACTTC. This encodes CASTQGVGHYEQYF. Full variable domain (rest looked up from reference TRBV7-8 and TRBJ2-7): GAGVSQSPRYKVAKRGQDVALRCDPISGHVSLFWYQQALGQGPEFLTYFQNEAQLDKSGLPSDRFFAERPEGSVSTLKIQRTQQEDSAVYLCASTQGVGHYEQYFGPGTRLTVT.

This sequence joins TRBV6-1 and TRBJ2-1; 8 nucleotides line up with TRBD2. Trimming cost V 2 bases and J 1 base; bases outside gene matches: 7. The germline V gene has CDR1 MNHNS and CDR2 SASEGT. The CDR3 is 17 residues long. CDR3 amino acids: CASSESLAGLSYNEQFF. The CDR3 DNA follows: TGTGCCAGCAGTGAATCGCTAGCGGGCCTTTCCTACAATGAGCAGTTCTTC.

The chain has TRBV5-1 and TRBJ1-1; perhaps TRBD1 as D (5 bases). The CDR3 is made up of 14 amino acids. Trimming pared 3 bases from V and 3 bases from J, leaving 12 bases between. Per germline, CDR1 SGHRS and CDR2 YFSETQ. CDR3 DNA: TGCGCCAGCAGCTCCCATGGACAACACACTGAAGCTTTCTTT. Translation gives CASSSHGQHTEAFF.

CDR3 nucleotide sequence: TGCGCCAGCAGCCCGGGACTAGCGGGAGTATTCGGGGAGCTGTTTTTT. Its translation: CASSPGLAGVFGELFF. The chain joins TRBV5-1 to TRBJ2-2, with 14 positions matching TRBD2. V dropped 4 bases and J dropped 7; count of bases not matched to a gene: 6. CDR3 size: 16 residues. Germline-derived CDR1 and CDR2 are SGHRS and YFSETQ.

The chain recombines TRBV28 with TRBJ1-5, with D perhaps matching TRBD1 (6 bases). The CDR3 has 11 residues. Germline lookup yields CDR1 MDHEN and CDR2 SYDVKM. Trimming took off 8 bases at V and 7 bases at J, with 9 bases between the two ends. The CDR3 coding sequence is TGTGCCAGCGGCGGGGGCCAGCCCCAGCATTTT. Translation: CASGGGQPQHF.

As DNA, the CDR3 is TGTGCCAGCAGCTGGGACAGCCTCTCCTACGAGCAGTACTTC. Amino acid sequence: CASSWDSLSYEQYF. J is TRBJ2-7 and V is TRBV27, with 7 bases fitting TRBD1. CDR3 length: 14 residues. Trimming at V came to 6 bases and at J to 0 bases, leaving 5 bases not matched to a gene. Germline V gene lookup returns CDR1 MNHEY and CDR2 SMNVEV (reference sequence).

The rearrangement links TRBV12-5 to TRBJ1-2; D may be TRBD1 (5 bases). CDR1 and CDR2 (germline): LGHNT, FRNRAP. The CDR3 is 14 amino acids. V lost 1 base to trimming and J lost 2 bases, with 8 bases between them. This CDR3 is CASGLGGGNYGYTF. The CDR3 DNA follows: TGTGCTAGTGGTTTGGGGGGCGGAAACTATGGCTACACCTTC.

This clone has just one count. This chain joins TRBV27 and TRBJ1-1; tentative D call: TRBD1 (6 bases). Between the trimmed V and J ends, which lost 3 bases and 5 bases, there was a span of 13 bases. There are 14 residues in the CDR3. Germline-derived CDR1 and CDR2 are MNHEY and SMNVEV (reference sequence). The CDR3 protein is CASSLGGLGTEAFF. CDR3 nucleotide sequence: TGTGCCAGCAGTTTGGGGGGGCTGGGGACTGAAGCTTTCTTT.

V is TRBV9 and J is TRBJ2-7, with a weak D call TRBD2 (7 bases). Germline CDR1 SGDLS, CDR2 YYNGEE. The CDR3 runs 13 residues. Trimming took 7 bases from V and 5 from J, leaving 16 bases between them. The DNA of the CDR3 is TGTGCCAGCTGGGGGGGGCGGGACAACGAGCAGTACTTC. The encoded protein is CASWGGRDNEQYF.

The V and J genes are TRBV10-3 and TRBJ2-2; possibly TRBD1 for D (5 bases). This CDR3 has 17 residues. In germline, CDR1 is ENHRY, CDR2 SYGVKD. With 4 bases removed from V and 0 bases from J, the gap between germline ends came to 15 bases. CDR3 sequence reads: CAISVRKDSSNTGELFF. CDR3 nucleotide sequence: TGTGCCATCAGTGTTAGGAAAGACAGTTCGAACACCGGGGAGCTGTTTTTT.

The chain employs TRBV2 and TRBJ2-3; maybe TRBD2 (6 bases). The V gene lost 8 bases and the J gene lost 0 bases, with 15 bases spanning the gap. Germline-derived CDR1 and CDR2 are SNHLY and FYNNEI. This CDR3 spans 15 amino acids. CDR3 in amino acids: CASGRGGASTDTQYF. The CDR3 region has the DNA TGTGCCAGCGGGCGGGGAGGCGCTAGCACAGATACGCAGTATTTT.

The V and J genes are TRBV5-6 and TRBJ1-4; 7 nucleotides align to TRBD1. The CDR3 length is 13 residues. The V segment lost 7 bases and the J segment 5 bases; nucleotides outside the gene matches: 5. Germline V lookup: CDR1 SGHDT, CDR2 YYEEEE. CDR3 sequence reads: CASQGQRNEKLFF. The DNA of the CDR3 is TGTGCCAGCCAGGGACAGAGGAATGAAAAACTGTTTTTT.

The chain recombines TRBV2 with TRBJ1-1, with TRBD1 matching over 7 bases. CDR1 SNHLY and CDR2 FYNNEI come from the germline V gene. The CDR3 covers 13 residues. V dropped 5 bases and J dropped 4; count of bases not matched to a gene: 4. The CDR3 DNA is TGTGCCAGCAGTCAGGGGGGTGGCACTGAAGCTTTCTTT. This gives the protein CASSQGGGTEAFF.

The rearrangement joins TRBV7-8 to TRBJ2-1; 12 bases align to TRBD2. The germline CDR1 and CDR2 sequences are SGHVS and FQNEAQ. CDR3 size: 16 residues. Trimming removed 5 bases from V and 8 bases from J; junction bases left unmatched: 10. The CDR3 coding sequence is TGTGCCAGCAGCCTACGGACTAGCGGGATAACATATGAGCAGTTCTTC. Translating it yields CASSLRTSGITYEQFF.

The rearrangement joins TRBV4-2 to TRBJ1-4; 7 bases fit TRBD1. The length of the CDR3 is 18 residues. The V segment lost 0 bases and the J segment 2 bases; nucleotides outside the gene matches: 9. Germline CDR1 reads LGHNA; CDR2 reads YNFKEQ. Here the CDR3 reads CASSQEEAGGWTNEKLFF. In DNA form, the CDR3 reads TGTGCCAGCAGCCAAGAGGAGGCAGGGGGGTGGACTAATGAAAAACTGTTTTTT.

The V gene is TRBV2, the J gene TRBJ2-7; 7 bases align to TRBD1. The CDR3 covers 16 residues. In germline, CDR1 is SNHLY, CDR2 FYNNEI. Germline trimming cut 7 bases from V and 1 base from J; bases unmatched to any gene: 13. CDR3 nucleotides: TGTGCCAGCACCCCGTTTCGGGACAGCGAATCCTACGAGCAGTACTTC. It is translated as CASTPFRDSESYEQYF.

This clone appeared once. The chain links TRBV2 to TRBJ1-2; D remains unclear. The CDR3 totals 12 residues. The ends were cut back, 10 bases at V and 0 bases at J, with 9 bases in the middle. Germline V lookup: CDR1 SNHLY, CDR2 FYNNEI. CDR3 loop: CAILYSNYGYTF. The CDR3 DNA is TGTGCCATCTTATATTCTAACTATGGCTACACCTTC.

The genes are TRBV19 and TRBJ1-5; D possibly corresponds to TRBD1 (5 bases). Germline CDR1 LNHDA, CDR2 SQIVND (reference sequence). V shed 8 bases and J shed 7 bases, with 9 bases lying between them. The CDR3 is 11 amino acids. The CDR3 loop is CASGGSQPQHF. The CDR3 nucleotides are TGTGCCAGTGGGGGGTCCCAGCCCCAGCATTTT.

The rearrangement links TRBV5-1 to TRBJ2-4, with a tentative D call TRBD2 (6 bases). The CDR3 has 14 residues. Trimming removed 6 bases from V and 6 bases from J, with 16 bases in between. The germline CDR1 and CDR2 sequences are SGHRS and YFSETQ. The CDR3 sequence: CASMSSGSGNIQYF. CDR3 nucleotide sequence: TGCGCCAGCATGTCAAGCGGGTCGGGAAACATTCAGTACTTC.

This chain connects TRBV19 to TRBJ1-2; no clear D gene. Germline-derived CDR1 and CDR2 are LNHDA and SQIVND (reference sequence). This CDR3 spans 10 amino acids. The ends were cut back, 3 bases at V and 8 bases at J, with 4 bases in the middle. The CDR3 region has the DNA TGTGCCAGTAGTATGTCGGGCTACACCTTC. It translates to CASSMSGYTF.

The chain recombines TRBV5-6 with TRBJ1-4; D not certain. The CDR3 spans 15 residues. The germline V gene has CDR1 SGHDT and CDR2 YYEEEE. V was shortened by 0 bases and J by 8 bases, with 14 bases between the two germline ends. The CDR3 DNA follows: TGTGCCAGCAGCTTGGCCTTGGGAGGGAGGGAAAAACTGTTTTTT. Translation gives CASSLALGGREKLFF.

The chain couples TRBV4-3 to TRBJ2-2; TRBD2 agrees at 14 bases. V lost 5 bases and J lost 6; bases outside the gene matches: 2. Germline V CDR1 and CDR2: LGHNA, YSLEER. CDR3 length: 15 residues. Here the CDR3 DNA reads TGCGCCAGCAGCGAGACTAGCGGGAGGGCCGGGGAGCTGTTTTTT. Translated: CASSETSGRAGELFF.

The chain employs TRBV6-1 and TRBJ1-2; D is perhaps TRBD1 (6 bases). Per germline, CDR1 MNHNS and CDR2 SASEGT. This CDR3 region has 14 residues. V was pared by 2 bases and J by 2 bases, with 9 bases between. The CDR3 here is CASSERQGNYGYTF. DNA for the CDR3: TGTGCCAGCAGTGAAAGGCAGGGGAACTATGGCTACACCTTC.

This chain connects TRBV27 to TRBJ2-1; D perhaps matches TRBD2 (6 bases). Germline CDR1 and CDR2: MNHEY and SMNVEV (reference sequence). The V end lost 6 bases, the J end lost 6 bases, and 21 bases lay between the germline ends. This CDR3 spans 16 amino acids. The CDR3 bases are TGTGCCAGCAGCCCACTTAGCGGCCTGGGGTTCAATGAGCAGTTCTTC. It translates to CASSPLSGLGFNEQFF.

For the CDR3, the DNA is TGTGCCAGCACCCGACTAGCGGGAATAAATGAGCAGTTCTTC. Its translation: CASTRLAGINEQFF. V is TRBV7-2 and J is TRBJ2-1, with 11 positions matching TRBD2. The CDR3 extends over 14 amino acids. Germline CDR1 is SGHTA and CDR2 is FQGNSA. The junction had 6 bases not matched to a gene; V was cut back by 7 bases and J by 7 bases.

The chain uses TRBV7-2 and TRBJ1-3; 7 nucleotides agree with TRBD1. Trimming cost V 2 bases and J 3 bases; bases outside gene matches: 10. Germline V CDR1 and CDR2: SGHTA, FQGNSA. CDR3 length: 17 residues. CDR3 in amino acids: CASSLRGDSNYGNTIYF. The CDR3 nucleotides are TGTGCCAGCAGCTTAAGAGGGGACAGCAATTATGGAAACACCATATATTTT. Full variable domain (missing parts from reference TRBV7-2 and TRBJ1-3): GAGVSQSPSNKVTEKGKDVELRCDPISGHTALYWYRQSLGQGLEFLIYFQGNSAPDKSGLPSDRFSAERTGGSVSTLTIQRTQQEDSAVYLCASSLRGDSNYGNTIYFGEGSWLTVV.